The 2 T cell receptor beta chains in this list originate from one sample, sequenced in a study of blood T cell repertoires in COVID-19. The protocol was immunoSEQ multiplex PCR, while the TCRdb copy is restricted to in-frame clones and leaves out a portion. The profile covers about 23,000 clones, with about 88% appearing a single time and roughly 22% taken by the ten largest. The sample comprised peripheral blood. The receptors here all came from a man aged 70 or older in a cohort sampled during active COVID-19.

This chain links TRBV6-1 with TRBJ1-5; D is unresolved. With 3 bases removed from V and 0 bases from J, the gap between germline ends came to 12 bases. CDR3 length: 16 amino acids. Germline CDR1 MNHNS, CDR2 SASEGT. CDR3 coding DNA: TGTGCCAGCAGTGATTCCAGAATTAATAGCAATCAGCCCCAGCATTTT. This encodes CASSDSRINSNQPQHF.

The V call is TRBV10-3, the J call TRBJ1-5; no firm D call. This CDR3 has 13 amino acids. Germline V lookup: CDR1 ENHRY, CDR2 SYGVKD. Trimming cost V 4 bases and J 5 bases, with 9 bases left between them. CDR3 region: CAISVEADQPQHF. The CDR3, as DNA: TGTGCCATCAGTGTTGAGGCCGATCAGCCCCAGCATTTT.